This section outlines one T cell receptor (beta chain) sequence together with its context. What it binds is unknown. Trimming removed 1 base from V and 1 base from J, with 7 bases in between. The length of the CDR3 is 13 residues. The germline gives CDR1 SQVTM, CDR2 ANQGSEA. These data belong to a study of CD8 T cells in ankylosing spondylitis. Study-level results: A TCR beta motif of eight highly homologous variants appeared characteristic of ankylosing spondylitis blood. Some of these motif variants have turned up before, in reports on reactive arthritis synovial fluid and blood. As reported, disease-linked clones showed significant enrichment in matched ankylosing spondylitis synovial fluid.

TCRdb itself ran the 5' RACE reads through MiXCR, one entry per CDR3 protein. The profile shows 100,000 or so distinct CDR3 sequences, nearly 25% of them singletons. The gene calls are TRBV29-1 and TRBJ1-1; no reliable D call. The source material was synovial fluid, either unsorted or a sorted T cell fraction (not recorded which). This TCR came from a male donor with ankylosing spondylitis. The CDR3: CSVEVVRNTEAFF. The CDR3 bases are TGCAGCGTTGAAGTTGTGAGGAACACTGAAGCTTTCTTT.